The 23 T cell receptor beta chains below were found in one sample sequenced in a study of OX40 agonist ivuxolimab in advanced cancers. The data were produced by immunoSEQ multiplex PCR, yet TCRdb's version contains in-frame clones alone and is incomplete. The sample records roughly 59,000 clones, 80% to 95% being singletons. The source material was CD4+ or CD8+ T cells sorted from blood, sampled in a trial of the OX40 agonist ivuxolimab. The receptors come from an adult with an advanced solid tumor such as melanoma, head and neck, liver or kidney cancer.

This clone was seen only once. V gene TRBV19 combines with J gene TRBJ2-7; D is undetermined. Per the germline V gene, CDR1 is LNHDA and CDR2 is SQIVND (reference sequence). The CDR3 loop spans 13 amino acids. V was trimmed by 1 base and J by 2 bases, leaving 6 bases between them. The CDR3 loop is CASSIGLAYEQYF. CDR3 bases: TGTGCCAGTAGTATAGGGTTGGCCTACGAGCAGTACTTC.

In this sample, this clone turned up once. The DNA for the CDR3 is TGTGCCAGCAGCTTAGGAGCGCCCTACGAGCAGTACTTC. This sequence encodes CASSLGAPYEQYF. This chain connects TRBV7-3 to TRBJ2-7, with no clear D. The CDR3 extends over 13 amino acids. V gave up 2 bases and J gave up 2 bases, with 7 bases separating them. The germline V gene has CDR1 SGHTA and CDR2 FQGTGA.

The chain combines TRBV7-8 with TRBJ2-2; D may match TRBD1 or TRBD2 (5 bases each). The CDR3 covers 16 residues. The V gene lost 2 bases and the J gene lost 4 bases, with 14 bases spanning the gap. Per the germline V gene, CDR1 is SGHVS and CDR2 is FQNEAQ. The DNA of the CDR3 is TGTGCCAGCAGCTTATCCCCCCGGGGCGGCACCGGGGAGCTGTTTTTT. Amino acid sequence: CASSLSPRGGTGELFF.

The chain joins TRBV9 to TRBJ2-5; TRBD2 agrees at 7 bases. The CDR3 is made up of 12 amino acids. The ends lost 7 bases at V and 1 base at J; junction bases unmatched: 1. Germline V CDR1 and CDR2: SGDLS, YYNGEE. In DNA form, the CDR3 reads TGTGCCAGCCGGGGGGTCCAAGAGACCCAGTACTTC. Its translation is CASRGVQETQYF.

By sample share, this clone is medium-sized. The chain carries TRBV15 and TRBJ1-4; D is uncertain. The germline gives CDR1 LNHNV, CDR2 YYDKDF (reference sequence). The CDR3 covers 10 residues. The V and J ends lost 3 bases and 14 bases respectively, with 7 bases between them. CDR3 amino acids: CATSRERLFF. Here the CDR3 DNA reads TGTGCCACCAGCAGGGAGCGGCTGTTTTTT.

V gene TRBV2 combines with J gene TRBJ2-2; possibly TRBD1 for D (5 bases). The CDR3 spans 13 residues. Germline loops: CDR1 SNHLY, CDR2 FYNNEI. Trimming left V 1 base short and J 5 bases short, with 5 bases between. CDR3 sequence: CASSEEGTGELFF. CDR3 sequence (DNA): TGTGCCAGCAGTGAAGAGGGGACCGGGGAGCTGTTTTTT.

This clone was found once. This sequence joins TRBV4-1 and TRBJ2-1, with D uncertain. The CDR3 has 16 residues. Germline lookup yields CDR1 MGHRA and CDR2 YSYEKL. The V and J ends lost 1 base and 10 bases respectively, with 20 bases between them. The CDR3 DNA reads TGCGCCAGCAGCCAAGTTGTCTACGCACTTTTGCGCGAGCAGTTCTTC. Translated: CASSQVVYALLREQFF.

This rearrangement joins TRBV11-2 to TRBJ1-6; D remains ambiguous. Trimming cost V 1 base and J 0 bases, with 4 bases left between them. The CDR3 totals 15 residues. Germline loops: CDR1 SGHAT, CDR2 FQNNGV. The CDR3 reads CASSLGLSYNSPLHF. In DNA form, the CDR3 reads TGTGCCAGCAGCTTAGGTCTCTCCTATAATTCACCCCTCCACTTT.

CDR3: CASSLEAGGNTGELFF. CDR3 in DNA: TGCGCCAGCAGCCTAGAGGCGGGGGGCAACACCGGGGAGCTGTTTTTT. This sequence joins TRBV4-1 and TRBJ2-2; 8 bases are shared with TRBD2. This CDR3 comprises 16 residues. Trimming took 4 bases from V and 2 from J; bases not matched to a gene: 6. The germline V gene encodes CDR1 MGHRA and CDR2 YSYEKL.

The gene calls are TRBV9 and TRBJ2-2, with D uncertain. This CDR3 spans 15 amino acids. Trimming shortened V by 3 bases and J by 0 bases, and 9 bases separated the two germline ends. Germline CDR1 SGDLS, CDR2 YYNGEE. The CDR3 DNA is TGTGCCAGCAGCGCGGACGGCTCGAACACCGGGGAGCTGTTTTTT. Residues: CASSADGSNTGELFF.

The rearrangement links TRBV9 to TRBJ2-1, with TRBD2 identical over 7 bases. Looked up from germline, CDR1 is SGDLS and CDR2 is YYNGEE. This CDR3 is 16 amino acids long. The V and J ends lost 0 bases and 5 bases, in that order; junction bases with no gene match: 8. CDR3 in amino acids: CASSVDRLAGHNEQFF. The CDR3 DNA is TGTGCCAGCAGCGTAGATCGGTTAGCGGGTCACAATGAGCAGTTCTTC.

The rearrangement links TRBV5-6 to TRBJ2-2; TRBD2 aligns across 7 bases. Per germline, CDR1 SGHDT and CDR2 YYEEEE. The CDR3 runs 16 residues. The V segment lost 4 bases and the J segment 3 bases; nucleotides outside the gene matches: 9. The CDR3, as DNA: TGTGCCAGCAGCGGGGGACTAATTTCAGACACCGGGGAGCTGTTTTTT. Its translation is CASSGGLISDTGELFF.

In the case of this clone: Other DNA sequences in the same sample also yield this CDR3. This chain joins TRBV19 and TRBJ1-5; D not resolved. The V and J ends lost 1 base and 4 bases respectively, with 2 bases between them. The CDR3 sequence is 12 residues long. The germline gives CDR1 LNHDA, CDR2 SQIVND (reference sequence). CDR3 sequence (DNA): TGTGCCAGTAGTATAGGGAATCAGCCCCAGCATTTT. As protein: CASSIGNQPQHF.

This clone was seen a single time. The V call is TRBV7-2, the J call TRBJ2-1, with TRBD2 identical over 7 bases. Germline trimming cut 1 base from V and 10 bases from J; bases unmatched to any gene: 1. The CDR3 runs 12 residues. Germline CDR1 is SGHTA and CDR2 is FQGNSA. As DNA, the CDR3 is TGTGCCAGCAGCTTAGGACTAGCCGAGCAGTTCTTC. Translated: CASSLGLAEQFF.

This chain connects TRBV9 to TRBJ2-3; no reliable D call. The germline V and J ends were trimmed by 5 bases and 6 bases, with 16 bases remaining between them. This CDR3 comprises 14 residues. In germline, CDR1 is SGDLS, CDR2 YYNGEE. In DNA, the CDR3 is TGTGCCAGCAGTCCCCCGGGCGGAATGGATACGCAGTATTTT. This translates into CASSPPGGMDTQYF.

V gene TRBV6-5 combines with J gene TRBJ1-1; no clear D. V lost 0 bases and J lost 1, with 9 bases in between. The CDR3 totals 15 residues. The germline V gene has CDR1 MNHEY and CDR2 SVGAGI. The CDR3 here is CASSYSDVGNTEAFF. The CDR3 DNA follows: TGTGCCAGCAGTTACTCTGACGTCGGGAACACTGAAGCTTTCTTT.

The chain carries TRBV7-9 and TRBJ2-7; 7 bases line up with TRBD1. The CDR3 covers 13 residues. Germline lookup yields CDR1 SEHNR and CDR2 FQNEAQ (reference sequence). Trimming cost V 6 bases and J 0 bases; bases outside gene matches: 2. The CDR3 sequence is CASRTGSSYEQYF. Here the CDR3 DNA reads TGTGCCAGCAGGACAGGGAGCTCCTACGAGCAGTACTTC.

This clone was picked up a small number of times. The sample contains more than one DNA sequence encoding this CDR3. The chain joins TRBV19 to TRBJ2-1; no clear D gene. CDR1 and CDR2 (germline): LNHDA, SQIVND (reference sequence). The V gene lost 8 bases and the J gene lost 7 bases, with 9 bases spanning the gap. CDR3 length: 11 residues. CDR3 nucleotide sequence: TGTGCCAGTTCTTTGTATAATGAGCAGTTCTTC. It translates to CASSLYNEQFF.

The chain carries TRBV6-5 and TRBJ2-7; 7 bases fit TRBD1. CDR3 length: 16 amino acids. After removal of 4 bases from V and 2 bases from J, the junction contained 11 bases not matched to a gene. Germline lookup yields CDR1 MNHEY and CDR2 SVGAGI. The CDR3 sequence: CASSSDRNMPPYEQYF. In DNA form, the CDR3 reads TGTGCCAGCAGTTCGGACAGGAATATGCCCCCCTACGAGCAGTACTTC.

The gene calls are TRBV7-9 and TRBJ2-7; D may correspond to TRBD1 or TRBD2 (5 bases each). CDR1 is SEHNR, CDR2 FQNEAQ, per germline (reference sequence). The CDR3 sequence is 12 residues long. The V end was cut by 1 base, the J end by 10 bases, with 11 bases between. The CDR3 spells CASSLGGQGQYF. CDR3 sequence (DNA): TGTGCCAGCAGCTTAGGCGGGCAGGGACAGTACTTC.

The J gene is TRBJ2-2, the V gene TRBV13; maybe TRBD2 (6 bases). This CDR3 comprises 17 residues. V was cut by 5 bases and J by 2 bases, with 18 bases left in between. CDR1 is PRHDT, CDR2 FYEKMQ, per germline (reference sequence). The CDR3 bases are TGTGCCAGCAGCCCACGCCTTAGCGGCTATAACACCGGGGAGCTGTTTTTT. It codes for CASSPRLSGYNTGELFF.

V usage is TRBV27 and J usage is TRBJ2-1, with 8 bases identical to TRBD1. Germline CDR1 and CDR2: MNHEY and SMNVEV (reference sequence). The J segment lost 4 bases and the V segment lost 2 bases, leaving 1 base of the junction unmatched. The CDR3 runs 14 residues. The CDR3 DNA sequence: TGTGCCAGCAGTTTAGGACAGGGATACAATGAGCAGTTCTTC. Translating gives CASSLGQGYNEQFF.

This clone was seen just once. V gene TRBV27 combines with J gene TRBJ1-4; D is undetermined. V lost 5 bases to trimming and J lost 0 bases, with 10 bases between them. The CDR3 contains 15 residues. Germline loops: CDR1 MNHEY, CDR2 SMNVEV (reference sequence). The CDR3 DNA reads as TGTGCCAGCAGTAAGCGGATTGCAACTAATGAAAAACTGTTTTTT. Amino acid sequence: CASSKRIATNEKLFF.